The 20 T cell receptor beta chains below were found in one sample sequenced in a study of massively parallel sequencing of T cell beta chains. TCRdb analysed the 5' RACE reads with MiXCR anew, one entry per CDR3 protein. Here the sample spans about 4,200 distinct CDR3 sequences, roughly 35% being singletons. The source material was commercial RNA from peripheral blood pooled from many donors. The receptors here all came from a pool of human donors in good health; the sample was commercial RNA pooled from many donors.

This clonotype was seen only a few times. The CDR3 region has the DNA TGTGCCAGCAGTTACTCGACTAGCGGGATAGATACGCAGTATTTT. Translation gives CASSYSTSGIDTQYF. The J gene is TRBJ2-3, the V gene TRBV6-2 or TRBV6-3; 11 bases agree with TRBD2. The CDR3 consists of 15 residues. CDR1 MNHEY and CDR2 SVGEGT come from the germline V gene. Trimming removed 0 bases from V and 5 bases from J; junction bases left unmatched: 1.

Comment on this clonotype: A much larger clone lies one base from this, so it may be a read error. V usage is TRBV29-1 and J usage is TRBJ1-5, with D uncertain. The V gene lost 3 bases and the J gene lost 2 bases, with 8 bases spanning the gap. CDR3 size: 13 residues. Germline V gene data show CDR1 as SQVTM and CDR2 as ANQGSEA. In DNA form, the CDR3 reads TGCAGCGTTGATCCCGAGGGCAATCAGCCCCAGCATTTT. Its translation: CSVDPEGNQPQHF.

The V and J genes are TRBV2 and TRBJ1-1, with D possibly being TRBD1 (5 bases). The V gene lost 4 bases and the J gene lost 1 base, with 7 bases spanning the gap. Germline lookup yields CDR1 SNHLY and CDR2 FYNNEI. This CDR3 is 13 amino acids long. CDR3 loop: CASSGQQNTEAFF. The CDR3 nucleotides are TGTGCCAGCAGTGGACAGCAGAACACTGAAGCTTTCTTT.

This clonotype showed up just a few times. Since no conserved phenylalanine or tryptophan closes the CDR3, a read error is the likely cause. The chain couples TRBV11-1 to TRBJ2-4; TRBD1 is a possible D gene (5 bases). V dropped 0 bases and J dropped 8 bases, with 5 bases sitting between them. CDR3 length: 12 amino acids. Looked up from germline, CDR1 is SGHAT and CDR2 is FQDESV (reference sequence). The CDR3 sequence is CASSLAGDIQYL. The DNA of the CDR3 is TGTGCCAGCAGCTTAGCAGGGGACATTCAGTACCTC.

CDR3 protein: CASSFEYNEQFF. As DNA, the CDR3 is TGTGCCAGCAGTTTCGAATACAATGAGCAGTTCTTC. This rearrangement joins TRBV28 to TRBJ2-1; no clear D. CDR3 length: 12 amino acids. V was shortened by 3 bases and J by 4 bases, with 4 bases between the two germline ends. Germline CDR1 MDHEN, CDR2 SYDVKM.

The chain combines TRBV12-3 or TRBV12-4 with TRBJ2-1; D is unclear. V gave up 1 base and J gave up 8 bases, with 3 bases separating them. The CDR3 has 11 residues. Here the CDR3 DNA reads TGTGCCAGCAGTTTAGTCTATGAGCAGTTCTTC. Its protein is CASSLVYEQFF.

V is TRBV28 and J is TRBJ2-5; D perhaps matches TRBD2 (7 bases). This CDR3 has 13 residues. The ends were cut back, 7 bases at V and 5 bases at J, with 14 bases in the middle. The germline V gene has CDR1 MDHEN and CDR2 SYDVKM. Here the CDR3 reads CASNGGLVETQYF. CDR3 nucleotides: TGTGCCAGCAACGGGGGGCTCGTTGAGACCCAGTACTTC.

The chain uses TRBV12-3 or TRBV12-4 and TRBJ2-7; D remains ambiguous. V was trimmed by 3 bases and J by 0 bases, leaving 6 bases between them. This CDR3 contains 13 residues. The CDR3 protein is CASSFPRSYEQYF. For the CDR3, the DNA is TGTGCCAGCAGTTTTCCTCGCTCCTACGAGCAGTACTTC.

V is TRBV20-1 and J is TRBJ1-6, with 7 bases fitting TRBD1. V lost 1 base to trimming and J lost 9 bases; unmatched junction nucleotides: 9. CDR1 and CDR2 (germline): DFQATT, SNEGSKA (reference sequence). The CDR3 runs 15 residues. The CDR3 DNA reads TGCAGTGCTAGAGTTCCAGGGGGGTTCGGTTCACCCCTCCACTTT. This codes for CSARVPGGFGSPLHF.

This clonotype was seen a handful of times. The rearrangement joins TRBV28 to TRBJ1-1; D ambiguous. V lost 1 base to trimming and J lost 10 bases, with 10 bases between them. Germline assignment: CDR1 MDHEN and CDR2 SYDVKM. The CDR3 runs 12 residues. CDR3 protein: CASSLLIRGAFF. In nucleotides, the CDR3 is TGTGCCAGCAGTTTATTGATCCGAGGAGCTTTCTTT.

This clonotype was detected a few times. The rearrangement uses TRBV7-2 and TRBJ2-5, with D tentatively TRBD2 (6 bases). The CDR3 consists of 14 residues. Germline V gene sequence: CDR1 SGHTA, CDR2 FQGNSA. V was pared by 2 bases and J by 4 bases, with 11 bases between. The CDR3 DNA reads as TGTGCCAGCAGCTTATCGACTAGTTTAGAGACCCAGTACTTC. Amino acids: CASSLSTSLETQYF.

The chain combines TRBV7-1 with TRBJ2-2, with TRBD1 identical over 7 bases. TRBV7-1 is designated an ORF whose function remains uncertain. This CDR3 spans 15 amino acids. After removal of 5 bases from V and 3 bases from J, the junction contained 6 bases not matched to a gene. The CDR3 DNA reads TGTGCCAGCAGCAAGGACAGGATTTACACCGGGGAGCTGTTTTTT. Its protein product is CASSKDRIYTGELFF.

The chain joins TRBV3-1 to TRBJ2-1; D is undetermined. Deletions cut 3 bases from V and 7 bases from J, with 7 bases between. The germline V gene encodes CDR1 LGHDT and CDR2 YNNKEL (reference sequence). The length of the CDR3 is 12 residues. In nucleotides, the CDR3 is TGTGCCAGCAGCCACACAGAAAATGAGCAGTTCTTC. Protein product: CASSHTENEQFF.

This clonotype has just a few counts. The rearrangement links TRBV29-1 to TRBJ1-1; 8 positions match TRBD1. The CDR3 extends over 13 amino acids. Trimming at V came to 7 bases and at J to 3 bases, leaving 7 bases not matched to a gene. Germline V gene lookup returns CDR1 SQVTM and CDR2 ANQGSEA. The CDR3 loop is CSAQTGVDTEAFF. The CDR3 nucleotides are TGCAGCGCCCAGACAGGGGTGGACACTGAAGCTTTCTTT.

This clonotype occurred a few times. The chain uses TRBV6-2 or TRBV6-3 and TRBJ2-3, with unresolved D. The CDR3 runs to 12 residues. Germline assignment: CDR1 MNHEY and CDR2 SVGEGT. V was shortened by 2 bases and J by 2 bases, with 2 bases between the two germline ends. CDR3 loop: CASSYTTDTQYF. The CDR3 region has the DNA TGTGCCAGCAGTTACACCACAGATACGCAGTATTTT.

The V gene is TRBV11-1, the J gene TRBJ1-2; 9 bases agree with TRBD1. V dropped 8 bases and J dropped 7; count of bases not matched to a gene: 5. CDR1 and CDR2 from the germline V gene are SGHAT and FQDESV (reference sequence). The CDR3 consists of 12 residues. Written as DNA, the CDR3 is TGTGCCAGCCTGGGACAGGGAAGTGGCTACACCTTC. Protein product: CASLGQGSGYTF.

The V and J genes are TRBV28 and TRBJ2-1; 8 nucleotides agree with TRBD2. This CDR3 is built from 15 residues. Trimming cost V 3 bases and J 5 bases; bases outside gene matches: 6. Germline CDR1 is MDHEN and CDR2 is SYDVKM. The CDR3 sequence: CASSFSGALDNEQFF. CDR3 in DNA: TGTGCCAGCAGTTTTAGCGGGGCCCTCGACAATGAGCAGTTCTTC.

This clonotype was detected only a few times. This chain links TRBV28 with TRBJ2-5, with D hard to call. The germline V gene encodes CDR1 MDHEN and CDR2 SYDVKM. This CDR3 has 12 amino acids. Trimming took off 6 bases at V and 5 bases at J, with 10 bases between the two ends. The CDR3 nucleotides read TGTGCCAGCAGGAGCTCGATGGAGACCCAGTACTTC. As protein: CASRSSMETQYF. The full variable domain, rest sourced from reference TRBV28 and TRBJ2-5, is DVKVTQSSRYLVKRTGEKVFLECVQDMDHENMFWYRQDPGLGLRLIYFSYDVKMKEKGDIPEGYSVSREKKERFSLILESASTNQTSMYLCASRSSMETQYFGPGTRLLVL.

The chain links TRBV5-1 to TRBJ2-2; tentatively, D is TRBD1 (6 bases). CDR1 and CDR2 from the germline V gene are SGHRS and YFSETQ. V lost 9 bases and J 4 bases, leaving 13 bases between the germline ends. This CDR3 spans 13 amino acids. The CDR3 nucleotides read TGCGCCACCACAGGGCCCGGCACCGGGGAGCTGTTTTTT. Encoded protein: CATTGPGTGELFF.

A few counts support this clonotype. This rearrangement joins TRBV9 to TRBJ2-1, with a possible D match to TRBD2 (5 bases). V gave up 3 bases and J gave up 14 bases, with 15 bases separating them. This CDR3 region has 12 residues. The germline CDR1 and CDR2 sequences are SGDLS and YYNGEE. The CDR3 spells CASSGASPEEFF. The CDR3 nucleotides are TGTGCCAGCAGCGGGGCTAGCCCGGAAGAGTTCTTC.